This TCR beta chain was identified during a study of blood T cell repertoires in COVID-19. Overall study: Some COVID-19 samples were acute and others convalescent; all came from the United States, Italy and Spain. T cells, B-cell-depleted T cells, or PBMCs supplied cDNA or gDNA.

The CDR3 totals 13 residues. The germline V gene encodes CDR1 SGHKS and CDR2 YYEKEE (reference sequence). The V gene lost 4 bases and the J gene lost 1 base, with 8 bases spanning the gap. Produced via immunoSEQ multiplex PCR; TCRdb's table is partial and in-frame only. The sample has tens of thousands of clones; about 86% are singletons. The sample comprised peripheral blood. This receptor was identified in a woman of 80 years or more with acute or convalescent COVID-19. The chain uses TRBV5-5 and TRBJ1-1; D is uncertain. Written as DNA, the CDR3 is TGTGCCAGCAGCCTACAGCCGAACACTGAAGCTTTCTTT. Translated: CASSLQPNTEAFF.